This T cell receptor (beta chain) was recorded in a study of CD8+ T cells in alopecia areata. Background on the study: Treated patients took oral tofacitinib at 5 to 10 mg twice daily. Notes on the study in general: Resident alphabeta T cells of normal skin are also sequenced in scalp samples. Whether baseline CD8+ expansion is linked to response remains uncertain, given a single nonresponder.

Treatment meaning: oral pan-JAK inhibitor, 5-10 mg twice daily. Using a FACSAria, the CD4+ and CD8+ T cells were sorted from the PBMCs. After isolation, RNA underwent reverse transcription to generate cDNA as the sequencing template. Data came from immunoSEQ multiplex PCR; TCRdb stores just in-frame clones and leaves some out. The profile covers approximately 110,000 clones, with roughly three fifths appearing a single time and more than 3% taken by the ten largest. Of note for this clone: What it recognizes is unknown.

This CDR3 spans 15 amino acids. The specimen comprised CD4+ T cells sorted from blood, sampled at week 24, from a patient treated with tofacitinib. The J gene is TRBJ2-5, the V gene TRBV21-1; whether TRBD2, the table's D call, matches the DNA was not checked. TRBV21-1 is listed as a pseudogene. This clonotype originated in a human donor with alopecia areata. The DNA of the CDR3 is TGTGCCAGCAGCAAAGGGGCGGGACGTGGCGAGACCCAGTACTTC. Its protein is CASSKGAGRGETQYF.